This is a list of T cell receptor beta chains from one sample in a study of Graves' ophthalmopathy and Graves' hyperthyroidism. A single record per CDR3 protein comes from TCRdb applying MiXCR to the multiplex PCR reads. The table has approximately 210,000 distinct CDR3 sequences, about 32% seen once. Sequenced input: peripheral blood. These receptors all stem from a man in his fifties with Graves' ophthalmopathy. Both conserved end residues are part of each CDR3. The D gene is left open where the match is weak. For some rows the clone size is stated as once, few or many, or as a class when expanded; others skip it.

D gene: TRBD2; V gene: TRBV28; clone size: many; J gene: TRBJ2-5; CDR3 protein: CASSQTSGGQETQYF; CDR3 DNA: TGTGCCAGCAGTCAGACTAGCGGGGGACAAGAGACCCAGTACTTC
D gene: -; V gene: TRBV28; clone size: -; J gene: TRBJ2-7; CDR3 protein: CASSLWRDSNYEQYF; CDR3 DNA: TGTGCCAGCAGTTTATGGCGGGACAGCAACTACGAGCAGTACTTC
D gene: TRBD1; V gene: TRBV19; clone size: many; J gene: TRBJ1-1; CDR3 protein: CASSGQGARRTEAFF; CDR3 DNA: TGTGCCAGTAGTGGCCAGGGGGCGAGGAGGACTGAAGCTTTCTTT
D gene: TRBD2; V gene: TRBV6-1; clone size: many; J gene: TRBJ2-7; CDR3 protein: CASSDPPRGDWDEQYF; CDR3 DNA: TGTGCCAGCAGTGATCCCCCGCGGGGGGATTGGGACGAGCAGTACTTC
D gene: -; V gene: TRBV5-1; clone size: many; J gene: TRBJ1-1; CDR3 protein: CASSLAGPGTTEAFF; CDR3 DNA: TGCGCCAGCAGCTTGGCTGGCCCGGGGACCACTGAAGCTTTCTTT
D gene: -; V gene: TRBV29-1; clone size: many; J gene: TRBJ1-1; CDR3 protein: CSVEDGGNTEAFF; CDR3 DNA: TGCAGCGTTGAGGATGGGGGGAACACTGAAGCTTTCTTT
D gene: -; V gene: TRBV12-3/TRBV12-4; clone size: many; J gene: TRBJ2-7; CDR3 protein: CASSFSDGAYEQYF; CDR3 DNA: TGTGCCAGCAGTTTTTCAGACGGAGCCTACGAGCAGTACTTC
D gene: TRBD2; V gene: TRBV12-3/TRBV12-4; clone size: -; J gene: TRBJ2-5; CDR3 protein: CASNIAGQETQYF; CDR3 DNA: TGTGCCAGCAACATAGCGGGCCAAGAGACCCAGTACTTC
D gene: TRBD2; V gene: TRBV7-2; clone size: -; J gene: TRBJ2-7; CDR3 protein: CASSRGLLSTYEQYF; CDR3 DNA: TGTGCCAGCAGCCGGGGACTACTCTCAACATACGAGCAGTACTTC
D gene: -; V gene: TRBV28; clone size: many; J gene: TRBJ2-2; CDR3 protein: CASSLTGFNTGELFF; CDR3 DNA: TGTGCCAGCAGTTTAACTGGGTTCAACACCGGGGAGCTGTTTTTT
D gene: TRBD1; V gene: TRBV7-9; clone size: many; J gene: TRBJ1-2; CDR3 protein: CASSPAGTGSIYGYTF; CDR3 DNA: TGTGCCAGCAGCCCGGCGGGGACAGGGAGTATCTATGGCTACACCTTC
D gene: TRBD1; V gene: TRBV7-8; clone size: many; J gene: TRBJ2-5; CDR3 protein: CASVMRGGQGSGTQYF; CDR3 DNA: TGTGCCAGCGTTATGAGAGGAGGACAGGGATCCGGAACCCAGTACTTC
D gene: -; V gene: TRBV7-2; clone size: many; J gene: TRBJ2-7; CDR3 protein: CASSPYYEQYF; CDR3 DNA: TGTGCCAGCAGCCCGTACTACGAGCAGTACTTC
D gene: -; V gene: TRBV7-8; clone size: -; J gene: TRBJ1-1; CDR3 protein: CASSVTSGYTEAFF; CDR3 DNA: TGTGCCAGCAGCGTCACCTCAGGGTACACTGAAGCTTTCTTT
D gene: -; V gene: TRBV12-3/TRBV12-4; clone size: many; J gene: TRBJ2-1; CDR3 protein: CASRYFAGPGEQFF; CDR3 DNA: TGTGCCAGCAGGTACTTCGCGGGACCAGGTGAGCAGTTCTTC
D gene: -; V gene: TRBV6-2/TRBV6-3; clone size: many; J gene: TRBJ1-1; CDR3 protein: CASRLNPGPPNTEAFF; CDR3 DNA: TGTGCCAGCAGACTAAACCCCGGGCCGCCTAACACTGAAGCTTTCTTT
D gene: -; V gene: TRBV12-3/TRBV12-4; clone size: -; J gene: TRBJ2-5; CDR3 protein: CATNTGLAETQYF; CDR3 DNA: TGTGCCACCAACACAGGGTTGGCAGAGACCCAGTACTTC
D gene: -; V gene: TRBV4-2; clone size: -; J gene: TRBJ1-2; CDR3 protein: CASSQDQPYYGYTF; CDR3 DNA: TGTGCCAGCAGCCAAGATCAGCCATACTATGGCTACACCTTC
D gene: -; V gene: TRBV14; clone size: many; J gene: TRBJ1-1; CDR3 protein: CASSQSFQQFPHF; CDR3 DNA: TGTGCCAGCAGCCAAAGTTTCCAACAGTTTCCCCATTTT
D gene: TRBD1; V gene: TRBV12-3/TRBV12-4; clone size: -; J gene: TRBJ2-7; CDR3 protein: CASSLGQGVTYEQYF; CDR3 DNA: TGTGCCAGCAGCTTAGGACAGGGAGTGACCTACGAGCAGTACTTC